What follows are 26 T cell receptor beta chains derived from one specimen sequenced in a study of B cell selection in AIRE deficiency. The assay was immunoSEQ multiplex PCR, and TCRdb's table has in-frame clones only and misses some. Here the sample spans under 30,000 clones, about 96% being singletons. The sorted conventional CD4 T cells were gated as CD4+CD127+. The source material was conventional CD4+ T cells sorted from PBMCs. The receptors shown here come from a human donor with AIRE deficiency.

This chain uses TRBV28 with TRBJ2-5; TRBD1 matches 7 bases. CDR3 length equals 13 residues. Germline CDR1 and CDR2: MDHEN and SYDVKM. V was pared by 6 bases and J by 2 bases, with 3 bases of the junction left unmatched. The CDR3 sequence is CASSRTGQETQYF. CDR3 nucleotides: TGTGCCAGCAGCCGGACAGGTCAAGAGACCCAGTACTTC.

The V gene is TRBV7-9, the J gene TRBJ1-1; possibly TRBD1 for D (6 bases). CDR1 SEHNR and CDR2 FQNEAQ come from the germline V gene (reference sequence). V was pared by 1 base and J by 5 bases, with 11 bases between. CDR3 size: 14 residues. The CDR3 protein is CASSLEGGGTEAFF. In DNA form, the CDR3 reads TGTGCCAGCAGCTTAGAAGGGGGAGGTACTGAAGCTTTCTTT.

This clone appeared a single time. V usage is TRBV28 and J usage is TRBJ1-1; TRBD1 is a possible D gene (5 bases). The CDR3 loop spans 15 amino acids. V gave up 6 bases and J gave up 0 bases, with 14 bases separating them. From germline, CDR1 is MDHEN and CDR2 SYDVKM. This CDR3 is CASRKRGGVNTEAFF. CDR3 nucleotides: TGTGCCAGCAGGAAAAGGGGAGGCGTGAACACTGAAGCTTTCTTT.

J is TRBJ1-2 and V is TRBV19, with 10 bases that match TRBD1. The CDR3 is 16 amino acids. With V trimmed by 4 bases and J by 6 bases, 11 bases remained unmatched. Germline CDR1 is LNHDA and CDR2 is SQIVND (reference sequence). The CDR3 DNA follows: TGTGCCAGTAGTAGGGCCCCGGGACAGGGGTCGAATGGCTACACCTTC. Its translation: CASSRAPGQGSNGYTF.

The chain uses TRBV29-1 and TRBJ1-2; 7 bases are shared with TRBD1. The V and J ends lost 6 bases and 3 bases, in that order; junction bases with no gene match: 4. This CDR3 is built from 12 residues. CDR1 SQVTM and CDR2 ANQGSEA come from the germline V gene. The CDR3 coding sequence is TGCAGCGTGGCCCAGGGGGACTATGGCTACACCTTC. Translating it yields CSVAQGDYGYTF.

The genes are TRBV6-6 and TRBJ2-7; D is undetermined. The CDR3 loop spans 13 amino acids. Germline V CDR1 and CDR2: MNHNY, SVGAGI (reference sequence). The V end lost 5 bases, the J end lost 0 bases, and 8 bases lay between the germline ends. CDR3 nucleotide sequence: TGTGCCAGCAGTAACAAGCGCTCCTACGAGCAGTACTTC. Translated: CASSNKRSYEQYF.

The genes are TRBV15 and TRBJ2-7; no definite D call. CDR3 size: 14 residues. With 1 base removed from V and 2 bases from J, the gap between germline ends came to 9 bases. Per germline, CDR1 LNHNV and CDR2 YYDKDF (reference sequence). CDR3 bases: TGTGCCACCAGCAGAGTTCCTAAAGCCTACGAGCAGTACTTC. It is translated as CATSRVPKAYEQYF. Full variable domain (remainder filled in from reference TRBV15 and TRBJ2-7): DAMVIQNPRYQVTQFGKPVTLSCSQTLNHNVMYWYQQKSSQAPKLLFHYYDKDFNNEADTPDNFQSRRPNTSFCFLDIRSPGLGDTAMYLCATSRVPKAYEQYFGPGTRLTVT.

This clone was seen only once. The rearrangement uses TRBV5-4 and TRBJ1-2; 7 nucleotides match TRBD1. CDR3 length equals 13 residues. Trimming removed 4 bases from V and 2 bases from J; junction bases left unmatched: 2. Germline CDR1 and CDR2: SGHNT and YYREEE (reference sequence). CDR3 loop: CASSGTANYGYTF. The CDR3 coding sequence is TGTGCCAGCAGCGGGACAGCCAACTATGGCTACACCTTC.

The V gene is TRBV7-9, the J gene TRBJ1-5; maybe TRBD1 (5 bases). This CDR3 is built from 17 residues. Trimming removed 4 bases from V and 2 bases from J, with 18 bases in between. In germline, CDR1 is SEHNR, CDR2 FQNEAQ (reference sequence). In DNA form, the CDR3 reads TGTGCCAGCAGCTCCAATCAGCGGGGGGAGGGCAATCAGCCCCAGCATTTT. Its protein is CASSSNQRGEGNQPQHF.

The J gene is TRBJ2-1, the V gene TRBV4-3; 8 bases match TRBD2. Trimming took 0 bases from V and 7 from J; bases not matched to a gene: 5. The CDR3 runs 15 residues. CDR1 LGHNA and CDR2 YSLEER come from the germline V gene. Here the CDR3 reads CASSQDRGGGNEQFF. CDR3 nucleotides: TGCGCCAGCAGCCAAGATAGGGGCGGGGGGAATGAGCAGTTCTTC.

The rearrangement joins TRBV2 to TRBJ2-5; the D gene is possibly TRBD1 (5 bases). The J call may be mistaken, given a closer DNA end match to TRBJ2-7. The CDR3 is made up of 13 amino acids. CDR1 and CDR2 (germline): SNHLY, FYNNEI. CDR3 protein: CASSVGRVYEQYF. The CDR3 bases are TGTGCCAGCAGTGTTGGCAGGGTCTACGAGCAGTACTTC.

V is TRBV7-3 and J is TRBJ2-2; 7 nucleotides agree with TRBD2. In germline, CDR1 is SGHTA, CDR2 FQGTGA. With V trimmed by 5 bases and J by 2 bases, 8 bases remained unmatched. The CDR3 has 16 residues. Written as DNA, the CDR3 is TGTGCCAGCAGCCCGCGAGCTAGCGGAAACACCGGGGAGCTGTTTTTT. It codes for CASSPRASGNTGELFF.

The CDR3 nucleotides are TGTGCCAGCAGCTTTCCATCTAGCGGGATGGGGGAGCTGTTTTTT. Translated, it gives CASSFPSSGMGELFF. V is TRBV11-3 and J is TRBJ2-2, with 9 bases matching TRBD2. The germline V gene encodes CDR1 SGHNT and CDR2 YENEEA. After removal of 3 bases from V and 8 bases from J, the junction contained 7 bases not matched to a gene. CDR3 length: 15 amino acids.

The CDR3: CASSDSNSAEAFF. CDR3 DNA: TGTGCCAGCAGTGACTCTAATAGCGCTGAAGCTTTCTTT. The chain has TRBV6-4 and TRBJ1-1, with D unresolved. Trimming took 0 bases from V and 6 from J, leaving 8 bases between them. The CDR3 totals 13 residues. The germline V gene encodes CDR1 MRHNA and CDR2 SNTAGT.

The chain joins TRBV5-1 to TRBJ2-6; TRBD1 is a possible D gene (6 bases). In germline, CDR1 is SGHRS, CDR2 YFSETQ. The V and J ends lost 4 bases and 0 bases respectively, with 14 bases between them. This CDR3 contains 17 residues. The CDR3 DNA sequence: TGCGCCAGCAGCGCCCGACTGGACAGCTCTGGGGCCAACGTCCTGACTTTC. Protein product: CASSARLDSSGANVLTF. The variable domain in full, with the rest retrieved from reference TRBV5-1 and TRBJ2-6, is KAGVTQTPRYLIKTRGQQVTLSCSPISGHRSVSWYQQTPGQGLQFLFEYFSETQRNKGNFPGRFSGRQFSNSRSEMNVSTLELGDSALYLCASSARLDSSGANVLTFGAGSRLTVL.

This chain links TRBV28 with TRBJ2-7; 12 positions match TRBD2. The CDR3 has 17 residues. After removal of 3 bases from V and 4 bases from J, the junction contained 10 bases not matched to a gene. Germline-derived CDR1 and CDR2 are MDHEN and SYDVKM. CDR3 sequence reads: CASSFRGLAGPLYEQYF. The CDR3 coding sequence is TGTGCCAGCAGTTTCCGCGGACTAGCGGGACCATTGTACGAGCAGTACTTC.

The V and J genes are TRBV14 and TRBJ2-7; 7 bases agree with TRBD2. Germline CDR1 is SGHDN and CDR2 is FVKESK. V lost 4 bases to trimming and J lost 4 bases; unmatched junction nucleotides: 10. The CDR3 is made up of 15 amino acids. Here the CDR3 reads CASSPMGGATYEQYF. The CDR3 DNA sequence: TGTGCCAGCAGCCCCATGGGAGGGGCAACTTACGAGCAGTACTTC.

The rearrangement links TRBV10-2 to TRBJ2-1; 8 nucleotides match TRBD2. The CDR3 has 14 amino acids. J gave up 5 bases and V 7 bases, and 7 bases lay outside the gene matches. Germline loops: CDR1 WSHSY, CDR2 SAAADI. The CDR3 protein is CASTHSGTNNEQFF. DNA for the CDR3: TGCGCCAGCACCCATAGCGGGACAAACAATGAGCAGTTCTTC.

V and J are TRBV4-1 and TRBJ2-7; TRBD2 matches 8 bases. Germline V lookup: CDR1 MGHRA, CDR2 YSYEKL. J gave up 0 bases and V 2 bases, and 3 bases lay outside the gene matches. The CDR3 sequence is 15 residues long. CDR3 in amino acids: CASSQPGGSSYEQYF. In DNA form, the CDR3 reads TGCGCCAGCAGCCAACCGGGGGGGAGCTCCTACGAGCAGTACTTC.

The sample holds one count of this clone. The CDR3 DNA sequence: TGCGCCAGCAGCCTCATGGACAGGGAGGGGGAGACCCAGTACTTC. This sequence encodes CASSLMDREGETQYF. This rearrangement joins TRBV5-1 to TRBJ2-5; TRBD1 might be the D (8 bases). With 4 bases removed from V and 5 bases from J, the gap between germline ends came to 18 bases. Per germline, CDR1 SGHRS and CDR2 YFSETQ. CDR3 length equals 15 residues.

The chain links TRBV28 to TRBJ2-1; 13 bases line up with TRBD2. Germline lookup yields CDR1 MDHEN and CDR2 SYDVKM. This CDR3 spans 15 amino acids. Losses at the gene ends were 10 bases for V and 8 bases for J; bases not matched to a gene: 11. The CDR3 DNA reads TGTGCCATCCCCTCCGGGACTAGCGGGACCGATGAGCAGTTCTTC. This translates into CAIPSGTSGTDEQFF.

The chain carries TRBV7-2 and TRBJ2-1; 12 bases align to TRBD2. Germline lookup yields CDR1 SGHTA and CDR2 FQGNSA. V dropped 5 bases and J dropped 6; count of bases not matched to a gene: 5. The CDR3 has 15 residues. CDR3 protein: CASSQGLAGFNEQFF. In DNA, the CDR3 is TGTGCCAGCAGCCAAGGACTAGCGGGATTCAATGAGCAGTTCTTC.

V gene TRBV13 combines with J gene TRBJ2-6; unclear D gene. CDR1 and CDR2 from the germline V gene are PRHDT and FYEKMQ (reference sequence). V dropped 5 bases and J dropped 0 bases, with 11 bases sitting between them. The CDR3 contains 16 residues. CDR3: CASSQRTGSGANVLTF. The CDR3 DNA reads TGTGCCAGCAGCCAGAGAACGGGCTCTGGGGCCAACGTCCTGACTTTC. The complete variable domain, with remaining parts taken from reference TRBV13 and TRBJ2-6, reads AAGVIQSPRHLIKEKRETATLKCYPIPRHDTVYWYQQGPGQDPQFLISFYEKMQSDKGSIPDRFSAQQFSDYHSELNMSSLELGDSALYFCASSQRTGSGANVLTFGAGSRLTVL.

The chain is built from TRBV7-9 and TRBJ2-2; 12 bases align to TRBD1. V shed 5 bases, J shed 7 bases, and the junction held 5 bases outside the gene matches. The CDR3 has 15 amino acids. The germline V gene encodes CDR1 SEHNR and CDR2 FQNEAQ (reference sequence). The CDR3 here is CASSTGQGAIGELFF. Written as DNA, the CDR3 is TGTGCCAGCAGCACGGGACAGGGGGCGATCGGGGAGCTGTTTTTT.

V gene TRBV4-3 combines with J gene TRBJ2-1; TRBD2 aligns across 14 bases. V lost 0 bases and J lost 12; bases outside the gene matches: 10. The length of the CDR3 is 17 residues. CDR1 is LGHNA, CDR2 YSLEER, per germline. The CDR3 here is CASSQERPGLAGVRQFF. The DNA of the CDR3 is TGCGCCAGCAGCCAAGAAAGACCGGGACTAGCGGGAGTCAGGCAGTTCTTC.

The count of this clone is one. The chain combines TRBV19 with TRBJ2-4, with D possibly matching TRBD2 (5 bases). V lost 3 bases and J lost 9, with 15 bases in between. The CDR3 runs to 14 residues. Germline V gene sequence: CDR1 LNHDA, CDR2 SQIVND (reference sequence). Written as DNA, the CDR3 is TGTGCCAGTAGTATCCCGGGGTCGGATGGCATTCAGTACTTC. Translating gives CASSIPGSDGIQYF.